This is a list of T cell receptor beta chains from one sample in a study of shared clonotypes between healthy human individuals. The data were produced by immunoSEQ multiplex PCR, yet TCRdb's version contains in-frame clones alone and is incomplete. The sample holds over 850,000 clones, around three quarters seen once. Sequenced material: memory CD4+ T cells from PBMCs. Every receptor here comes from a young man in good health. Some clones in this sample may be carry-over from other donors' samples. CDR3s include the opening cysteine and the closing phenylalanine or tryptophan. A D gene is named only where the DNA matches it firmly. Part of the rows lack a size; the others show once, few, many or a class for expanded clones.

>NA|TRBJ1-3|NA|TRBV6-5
CASSPGYHANTIYF
TGTGCCAGCTCTCCAGGGTATCACGCAAACACCATATATTTT
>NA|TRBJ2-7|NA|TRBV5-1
CASSDNRAVGEQYF
TGCGCCAGCAGCGACAACCGGGCCGTTGGCGAGCAGTACTTC
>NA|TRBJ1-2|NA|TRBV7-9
CASSPGRQTYGYTF
TGTGCCAGCAGCCCCGGGCGACAGACCTATGGCTACACCTTC
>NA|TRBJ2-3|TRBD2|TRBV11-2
CASSLNLAGVGDTQYF
TGTGCCAGCAGCTTAAACCTAGCGGGAGTGGGAGATACGCAGTATTTT
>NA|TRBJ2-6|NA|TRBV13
CASSLPFANVLTF
TGTGCCAGCAGCCTCCCGTTCGCCAACGTCCTGACTTTC
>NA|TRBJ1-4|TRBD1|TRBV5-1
CASSPQGAGEKLFF
TGCGCCAGCAGCCCACAGGGGGCCGGTGAAAAACTGTTTTTT
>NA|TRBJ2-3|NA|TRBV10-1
CASSNRPPGQTDTQYF
TGCGCCAGCAGTAACCGACCCCCCGGACAGACAGATACGCAGTATTTT
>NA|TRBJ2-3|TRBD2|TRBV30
CAWSRGVTDTQYF
TGTGCCTGGAGCCGGGGGGTCACAGATACGCAGTATTTT
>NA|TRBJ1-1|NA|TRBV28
CASTPGGGMGDTEAFF
TGTGCCAGCACCCCGGGGGGGGGAATGGGCGACACTGAAGCTTTCTTT
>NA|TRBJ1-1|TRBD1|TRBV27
CASRFYRGAALNTEAFF
TGTGCCAGCCGATTTTACAGGGGCGCAGCTTTGAACACTGAAGCTTTCTTT
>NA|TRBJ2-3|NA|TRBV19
CASRARDTQYF
TGTGCCAGTAGAGCCCGGGATACGCAGTATTTT
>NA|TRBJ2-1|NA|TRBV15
CATSRDNGIDEQFF
TGTGCCACCAGCAGAGATAACGGGATCGATGAGCAGTTCTTC
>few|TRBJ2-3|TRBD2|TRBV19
CASSMPSGGSPDTQYF
TGTGCCAGTAGTATGCCCTCCGGCGGGAGCCCAGATACGCAGTATTTT
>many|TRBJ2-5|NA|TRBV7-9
CASSFKFREGETQYF
TGTGCCAGCAGCTTTAAATTTCGCGAGGGGGAGACCCAGTACTTC
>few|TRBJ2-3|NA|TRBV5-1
CASSFLSARDTQYF
TGCGCCAGCAGCTTTCTCTCCGCCCGAGATACGCAGTATTTT
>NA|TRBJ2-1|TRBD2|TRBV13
CASSPGTSGANNEQFF
TGTGCCAGCAGCCCGGGGACTAGCGGGGCTAATAATGAGCAGTTCTTC
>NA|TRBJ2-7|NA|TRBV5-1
CASSSLGAYEQYF
TGCGCCAGCAGCTCCTTAGGGGCATACGAGCAGTACTTC
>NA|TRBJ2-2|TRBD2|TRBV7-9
CASRPNPGLAGGQGGELFF
TGTGCCAGCAGACCGAACCCGGGACTAGCGGGAGGACAAGGCGGGGAGCTGTTTTTT
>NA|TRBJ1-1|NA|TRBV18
CASSLPGVRTEAFF
TGTGCCAGCTCACTGCCAGGGGTTAGGACTGAAGCTTTCTTT
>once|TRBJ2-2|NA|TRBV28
CASSLGTHTGLFF
TGTGCCAGCAGTTTGGGCACCCATACAGGGCTGTTTTTT
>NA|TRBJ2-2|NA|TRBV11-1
CASSTTGARELFF
TGTGCCAGCAGCACGACGGGGGCCCGGGAGCTGTTTTTT
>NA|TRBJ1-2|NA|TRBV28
CASSLAGPYGYTF
TGTGCCAGCAGTTTAGCAGGGCCCTATGGCTACACCTTC
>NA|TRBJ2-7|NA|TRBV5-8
CASSFRDAYYEQYF
TGTGCCAGCAGCTTCCGGGACGCCTACTACGAGCAGTACTTC
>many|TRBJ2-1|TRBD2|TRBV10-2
CASRTSGINEQFF
TGCGCCAGTCGGACTAGCGGGATCAATGAGCAGTTCTTC
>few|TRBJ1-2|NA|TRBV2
CASVEGSSGGYTF
TGTGCCAGCGTGGAGGGGAGCTCCGGTGGCTACACCTTC
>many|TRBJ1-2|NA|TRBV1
CTSSQDGYGYTF
TGCACCAGCAGCCAAGATGGCTATGGCTACACCTTC
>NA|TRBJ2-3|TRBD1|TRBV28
CASSRRGLADTQYF
TGTGCCAGCAGTCGCAGGGGGCTTGCAGATACGCAGTATTTT
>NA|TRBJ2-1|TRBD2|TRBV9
CASSWASGDNEQFF
TGTGCCAGCAGTTGGGCTAGCGGGGACAATGAGCAGTTCTTC
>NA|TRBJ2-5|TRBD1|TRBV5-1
CASSRQGLLAETQYF
TGCGCCAGCAGCCGACAGGGTCTCCTTGCGGAGACCCAGTACTTC
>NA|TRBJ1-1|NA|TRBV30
CAWSPGGTAFF
TGTGCCTGGAGTCCGGGGGGAACGGCTTTCTTT
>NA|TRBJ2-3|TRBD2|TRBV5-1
CASSSGREGDTQYF
TGCGCCAGCAGCAGCGGGAGGGAGGGAGATACGCAGTATTTT
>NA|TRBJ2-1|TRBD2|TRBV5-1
CASSGSGTSSDEQFF
TGCGCCAGCAGCGGATCCGGGACTAGCTCGGATGAGCAGTTCTTC
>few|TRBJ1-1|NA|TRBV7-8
CASSLVLGGTEAFF
TGTGCCAGCAGCTTAGTACTGGGTGGCACTGAAGCTTTCTTT
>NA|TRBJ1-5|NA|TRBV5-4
CASSLVRWQGHNQPQHF
TGTGCCAGCAGCTTGGTAAGGTGGCAGGGCCATAATCAGCCCCAGCATTTT
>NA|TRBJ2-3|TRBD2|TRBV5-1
CASKASGASTDTQYF
TGCGCCAGCAAGGCTAGCGGGGCTAGCACAGATACGCAGTATTTT
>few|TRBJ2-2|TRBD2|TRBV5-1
CASSSLAGVGAGELFF
TGCGCCAGCAGCTCTCTAGCGGGAGTAGGGGCCGGGGAGCTGTTTTTT
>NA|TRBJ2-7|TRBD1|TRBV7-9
CASSSRTGGLVLSYEQYF
TGTGCCAGCAGCTCCCGGACAGGGGGTTTGGTATTGTCCTACGAGCAGTACTTC
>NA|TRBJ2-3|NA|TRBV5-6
CASSLARDTQYF
TGTGCCAGCAGCTTGGCCCGAGATACGCAGTATTTT
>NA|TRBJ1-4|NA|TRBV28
CASSPRGEKLFF
TGTGCCAGCAGCCCTCGGGGTGAAAAACTGTTTTTT
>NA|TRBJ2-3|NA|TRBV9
CASSVGRISTDTQYF
TGTGCCAGCAGCGTAGGCCGGATTAGCACAGATACGCAGTATTTT
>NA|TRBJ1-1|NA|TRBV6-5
CASTTLSGSTEAFF
TGTGCCAGCACCACCTTAAGTGGGAGCACTGAAGCTTTCTTT
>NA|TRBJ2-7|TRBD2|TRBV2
CASSSGLAGSEQYF
TGTGCCAGCAGCTCGGGACTAGCGGGTTCCGAGCAGTACTTC